This TCR beta chain was identified in a study of cytomegalovirus exposure and HLA in healthy donors. The PCR contained 60 Vbeta and 13 Jbeta primers. This table comes from immunoSEQ multiplex PCR, and its TCRdb copy is limited to in-frame clones, with some not included. The sample shows some 170,000 clones, roughly a tenth of them seen only once. This CDR3 has 14 residues. Trimming stripped 7 bases from V and 3 bases from J, with 12 bases between. Germline values: CDR1 LNHDA, CDR2 SQIVND (reference sequence). The chain links TRBV19 to TRBJ2-2, with a possible D match to TRBD1 (6 bases). The sample taken for sequencing was PBMCs. This receptor was identified in a woman in her 30s in good health and CMV-seropositive. CDR3 protein: CASMVRGDTGELFF. DNA for the CDR3: TGTGCCAGTATGGTCAGGGGCGACACCGGGGAGCTGTTTTTT.